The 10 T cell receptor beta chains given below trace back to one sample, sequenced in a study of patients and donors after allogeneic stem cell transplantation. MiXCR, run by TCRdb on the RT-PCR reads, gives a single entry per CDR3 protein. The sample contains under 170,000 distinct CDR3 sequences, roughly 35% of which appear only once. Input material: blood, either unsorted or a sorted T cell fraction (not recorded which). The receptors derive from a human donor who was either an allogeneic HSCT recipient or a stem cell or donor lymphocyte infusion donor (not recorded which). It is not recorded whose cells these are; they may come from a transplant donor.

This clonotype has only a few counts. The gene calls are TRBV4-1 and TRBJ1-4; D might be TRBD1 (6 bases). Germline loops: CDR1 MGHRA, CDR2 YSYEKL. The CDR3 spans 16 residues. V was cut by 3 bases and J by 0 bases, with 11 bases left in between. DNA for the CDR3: TGCGCCAGCAGCCATGGGACAAGAGCAACTAATGAAAAACTGTTTTTT. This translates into CASSHGTRATNEKLFF.

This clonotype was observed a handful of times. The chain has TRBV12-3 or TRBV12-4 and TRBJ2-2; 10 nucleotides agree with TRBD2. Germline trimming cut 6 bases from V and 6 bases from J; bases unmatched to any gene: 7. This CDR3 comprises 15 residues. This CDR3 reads CASRRSLAGAGELFF. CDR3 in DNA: TGTGCCAGCAGGCGAAGCCTAGCGGGGGCCGGGGAGCTGTTTTTT.

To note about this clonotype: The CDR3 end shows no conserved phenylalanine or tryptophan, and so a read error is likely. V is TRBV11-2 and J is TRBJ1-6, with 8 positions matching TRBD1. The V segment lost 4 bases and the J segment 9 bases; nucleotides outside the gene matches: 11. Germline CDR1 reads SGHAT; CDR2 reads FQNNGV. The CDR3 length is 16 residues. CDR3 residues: CASSSGQGAPGSPLHS. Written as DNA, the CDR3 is TGTGCCAGCAGCTCGGGGCAGGGGGCGCCCGGTTCACCCCTCCACTCT.

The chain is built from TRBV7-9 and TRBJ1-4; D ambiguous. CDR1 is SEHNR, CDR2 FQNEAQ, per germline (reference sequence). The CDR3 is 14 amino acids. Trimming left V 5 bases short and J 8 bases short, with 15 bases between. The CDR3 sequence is CASSNPGLVEKLFF. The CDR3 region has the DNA TGTGCCAGCAGCAACCCGGGCCTCGTAGAAAAACTGTTTTTT.

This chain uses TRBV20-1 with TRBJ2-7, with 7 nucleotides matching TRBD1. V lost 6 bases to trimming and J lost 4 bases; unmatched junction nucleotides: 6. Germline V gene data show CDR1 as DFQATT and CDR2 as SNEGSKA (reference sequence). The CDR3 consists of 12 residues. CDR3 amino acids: CSAMGQTYEQYV. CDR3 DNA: TGCAGTGCCATGGGACAGACATACGAGCAGTACGTC.

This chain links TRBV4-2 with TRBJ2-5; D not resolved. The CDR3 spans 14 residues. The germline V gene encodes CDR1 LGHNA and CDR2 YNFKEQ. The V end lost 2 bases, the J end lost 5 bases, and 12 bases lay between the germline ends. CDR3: CASSQTQEGETQYF. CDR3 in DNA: TGTGCCAGCAGCCAAACCCAAGAAGGGGAGACCCAGTACTTC.

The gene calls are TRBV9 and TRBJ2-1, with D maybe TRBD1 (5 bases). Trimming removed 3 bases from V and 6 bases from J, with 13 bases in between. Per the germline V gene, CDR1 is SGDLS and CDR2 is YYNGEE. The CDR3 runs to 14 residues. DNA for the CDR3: TGTGCCAGCAGCGCCACCCCCCAGGGCAATGAGCAGTTCTTC. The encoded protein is CASSATPQGNEQFF.

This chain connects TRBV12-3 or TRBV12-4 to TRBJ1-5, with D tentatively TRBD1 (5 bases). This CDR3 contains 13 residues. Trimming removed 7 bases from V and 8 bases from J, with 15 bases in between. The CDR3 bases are TGTGCCAGCAATGGGGCCATCACCGAGCCCCAGCATTTT. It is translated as CASNGAITEPQHF.

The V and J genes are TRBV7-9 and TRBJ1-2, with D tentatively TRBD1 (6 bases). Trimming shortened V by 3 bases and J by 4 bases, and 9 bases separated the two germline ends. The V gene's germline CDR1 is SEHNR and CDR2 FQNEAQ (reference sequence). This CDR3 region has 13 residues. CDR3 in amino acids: CASSLRDTYGYTF. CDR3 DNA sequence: TGTGCCAGCAGCTTGCGGGACACCTATGGCTACACCTTC.

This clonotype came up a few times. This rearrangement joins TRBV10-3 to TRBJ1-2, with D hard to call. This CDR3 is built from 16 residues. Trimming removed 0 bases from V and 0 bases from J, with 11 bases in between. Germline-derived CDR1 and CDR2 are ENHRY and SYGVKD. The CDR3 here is CAISESRSLTNYGYTF. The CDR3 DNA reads TGTGCCATCAGTGAGTCTCGGAGTCTTACTAACTATGGCTACACCTTC.